This is a list of T cell receptor beta chains from one sample in a study of T cell changes during pregnancy in multiple sclerosis. Libraries were prepared by immunoSEQ multiplex PCR; TCRdb keeps only in-frame clonotypes and omits some of them. The sample carries 45,000 to 65,000 clones, over 85% recorded once. Sequenced here: CD8+ T cells from peripheral blood mononuclear cells, sampled in the third trimester of pregnancy. The receptors derive from a female donor with multiple sclerosis, enrolled in a pregnancy study. The CDR3 runs from the conserved cysteine through the conserved F or W. Each record gives: V gene, D gene, clone size, J gene, CDR3 protein, CDR3 DNA. D genes are given only for firm matches. Expanded clones are given a class, and other clones once, few, many or no size at all.

TRBV7-9	TRBD1	NA	TRBJ2-1	CASSLVWGDRGRLDEQFF	TGTGCCAGCAGCTTAGTATGGGGGGACAGGGGGCGGTTAGATGAGCAGTTCTTC
TRBV28	TRBD1	NA	TRBJ2-5	CASSFLGTEQETQYF	TGTGCCAGCAGTTTCCTCGGGACAGAGCAAGAGACCCAGTACTTC
TRBV29-1	NA	NA	TRBJ1-1	CSAAPTNTEAFF	TGCAGCGCCGCGCCGACTAACACTGAAGCTTTCTTT
TRBV12-5	NA	NA	TRBJ2-6	CASGRINAGQSRANVLTF	TGTGCTAGTGGTAGGATTAATGCAGGACAAAGTCGGGCCAACGTCCTGACTTTC
TRBV27	NA	NA	TRBJ1-1	CASSLSVAGSEAFF	TGTGCCAGCAGTTTATCAGTCGCCGGGAGTGAAGCTTTCTTT
TRBV6-6	TRBD1	NA	TRBJ1-5	CASSAGTGDNQPQHF	TGTGCCAGCAGTGCCGGGACAGGGGACAATCAGCCCCAGCATTTT
TRBV10-3	NA	once	TRBJ1-4	CATGQGLNEKLFF	TGTGCCACCGGGCAGGGGCTAAATGAAAAACTGTTTTTT
TRBV1	NA	NA	TRBJ2-7	CTSSRGLAGFSYEQYF	TGCACCAGCAGCCGAGGACTAGCGGGATTCTCCTACGAGCAGTACTTC
TRBV6-1	NA	NA	TRBJ2-7	CASEGNRRFSYEQYF	TGTGCCAGCGAAGGAAACAGGCGATTCTCCTACGAGCAGTACTTC
TRBV4-1	NA	NA	TRBJ2-7	CASSQGGVYEQYF	TGCGCCAGCAGCCAAGGGGGCGTCTACGAGCAGTACTTC
TRBV25-1	TRBD2	NA	TRBJ2-1	CATNPGGNEQFF	TGTGCCACTAACCCGGGAGGCAATGAGCAGTTCTTC
TRBV5-6	NA	NA	TRBJ2-7	CASSLQGRYEQYF	TGTGCCAGCAGCTTACAGGGGAGGTACGAGCAGTACTTC
TRBV18	NA	NA	TRBJ2-7	CASPGLVSYEQYF	TGTGCCAGCCCCGGACTGGTCTCCTACGAGCAGTACTTC
TRBV7-6	NA	NA	TRBJ2-6	CASSLGAPSGANVLTF	TGTGCCAGCAGCTTAGGAGCCCCGAGCGGGGCCAACGTCCTGACTTTC
TRBV13	TRBD2	NA	TRBJ2-1	CASRPGLAVLYNEQFF	TGTGCCAGCAGACCCGGACTAGCCGTTCTATACAATGAGCAGTTCTTC
TRBV28	NA	NA	TRBJ2-5	CAKERGGVQETQYF	TGTGCCAAAGAAAGGGGGGGGGTACAAGAGACCCAGTACTTC
TRBV4-1	NA	once	TRBJ2-7	CASSQMDREYEQYF	TGCGCCAGCAGCCAGATGGATCGGGAGTACGAGCAGTACTTC
TRBV11-3	NA	NA	TRBJ2-1	CASSLDSGTYNEQFF	TGTGCCAGCAGCCTAGATTCCGGGACATACAATGAGCAGTTCTTC
TRBV6-1	NA	NA	TRBJ2-1	CASSTSPRGNEQFF	TGTGCCAGCAGTACTAGCCCGAGAGGCAATGAGCAGTTCTTC
TRBV4-1	TRBD1	NA	TRBJ2-7	CASSQVLETGARYEQYF	TGCGCCAGCAGCCAAGTATTAGAGACAGGGGCTCGCTACGAGCAGTACTTC
TRBV7-8	TRBD2	NA	TRBJ2-7	CASSGLAGDEQYF	TGTGCCAGCAGTGGGCTAGCGGGAGACGAGCAGTACTTC
TRBV6-5	TRBD1	NA	TRBJ2-7	CATKGDRHISYEQYF	TGTGCCACCAAGGGGGACAGACATATCTCCTACGAGCAGTACTTC
TRBV4-1	NA	NA	TRBJ2-7	CASSLIDFAYEQYF	TGCGCCAGCAGCCTTATAGACTTTGCCTACGAGCAGTACTTC
TRBV11-2	NA	NA	TRBJ2-7	CASSPGYEQYF	TGTGCCAGCAGCCCGGGGTACGAGCAGTACTTC
TRBV28	NA	NA	TRBJ2-3	CASSFGRTSTDTQYF	TGTGCCAGCAGTTTCGGGAGAACTAGCACAGATACGCAGTATTTT
TRBV11-2	NA	NA	TRBJ2-2	CASSSTQGNTGELFF	TGTGCCAGCAGCTCAACTCAGGGGAACACCGGGGAGCTGTTTTTT
TRBV19	TRBD2	once	TRBJ2-1	CASSPIAGSSYNEQFF	TGTGCCAGTAGTCCCATAGCGGGATCCTCCTACAATGAGCAGTTCTTC
TRBV30	TRBD1	NA	TRBJ2-7	CAWSRDRLYEQYF	TGTGCCTGGTCCCGGGACAGACTCTACGAGCAGTACTTC
TRBV19	NA	NA	TRBJ2-7	CASSLIGRGRDEQYF	TGTGCCAGTAGTCTGATCGGGAGGGGGCGCGACGAGCAGTACTTC
TRBV27	TRBD2	once	TRBJ2-1	CASRTSGTQGNEQFF	TGTGCCAGTCGGACTAGCGGGACCCAGGGCAATGAGCAGTTCTTC
TRBV20-1	NA	NA	TRBJ2-7	CSAQFRYEQYF	TGCAGTGCTCAGTTCCGCTACGAGCAGTACTTC
TRBV10-3	TRBD2	NA	TRBJ2-1	CAISATSGPYNEQFF	TGTGCCATCAGTGCGACTAGCGGCCCATACAATGAGCAGTTCTTC
TRBV28	TRBD1	NA	TRBJ2-4	CASSWTGNIQYF	TGTGCCAGCAGTTGGACAGGGAACATTCAGTACTTC
TRBV2	NA	NA	TRBJ2-7	CASNNLYEQYF	TGTGCCAGCAACAACCTTTACGAGCAGTACTTC
TRBV4-2	TRBD2	NA	TRBJ2-5	CASSQTSGLQETQYF	TGTGCCAGCAGCCAAACTAGCGGACTACAAGAGACCCAGTACTTC
TRBV28	TRBD1	NA	TRBJ1-1	CASRLHDRVNVSGTEAFF	TGTGCCAGCAGACTTCACGACAGGGTGAACGTGTCGGGGACTGAAGCTTTCTTT
TRBV7-3	TRBD2	once	TRBJ2-3	CASSLVGSGVTDTQYF	TGTGCCAGCAGCTTAGTCGGTAGCGGGGTCACAGATACGCAGTATTTT
TRBV14	NA	NA	TRBJ2-1	CASSQGPYNEQFF	TGTGCCAGCAGCCAGGGCCCCTACAATGAGCAGTTCTTC
TRBV5-8	NA	NA	TRBJ2-7	CASTLRDNTYEQYF	TGTGCCAGCACCCTCCGGGACAACACCTACGAGCAGTACTTC
TRBV10-1	NA	NA	TRBJ2-1	CASGALVEQFF	TGCGCCAGCGGGGCTTTAGTCGAGCAGTTCTTC